This T cell receptor beta chain was identified during a study of Graves' ophthalmopathy and Graves' hyperthyroidism. Study-level findings and limits: The model predicted ophthalmopathy progression with 65% to 71% sensitivity and around 72% specificity.

This clonotype occurred many times. What it binds is unknown. The V end was cut by 7 bases, the J end by 3 bases, with 6 bases between. From germline, CDR1 is LNHDA and CDR2 SQIVND (reference sequence). This CDR3 region has 11 residues. RNA served as the template for amplifying TCR beta CDR3 regions. The workflow started with a first-round RT-PCR run with HTBI primers and then moved on to a second-round multiplex PCR. TCRdb used MiXCR to reprocess the multiplex PCR reads, holding one entry per CDR3 protein. The table has hundreds of thousands of distinct CDR3 sequences, about 38% seen once. Sequencing was performed on peripheral blood. This TCR was sampled from an adult man with Graves' ophthalmopathy. The chain has TRBV19 and TRBJ1-1; D is ambiguous. The CDR3 is CASMFDTEAFF. The CDR3 DNA follows: TGTGCCAGTATGTTTGACACTGAAGCTTTCTTT.